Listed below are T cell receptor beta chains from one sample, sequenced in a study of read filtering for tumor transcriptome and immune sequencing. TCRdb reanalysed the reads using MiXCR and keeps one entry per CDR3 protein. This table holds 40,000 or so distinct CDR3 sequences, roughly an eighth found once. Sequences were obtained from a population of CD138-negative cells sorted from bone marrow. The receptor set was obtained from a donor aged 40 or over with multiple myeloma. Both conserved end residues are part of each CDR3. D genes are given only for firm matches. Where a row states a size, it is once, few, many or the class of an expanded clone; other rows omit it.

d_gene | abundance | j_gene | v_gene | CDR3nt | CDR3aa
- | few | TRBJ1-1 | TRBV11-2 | TGTGCCAGCACCCTCATGAACACTGAAGCTTTCTTT | CASTLMNTEAFF
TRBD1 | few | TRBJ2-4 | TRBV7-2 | TGTGCCAGCAGCCCAGGGGGCTCGGCCAAAAACATTCAGTACTTC | CASSPGGSAKNIQYF
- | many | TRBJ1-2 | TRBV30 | TGTGCCTGGAGCCCAAAACAGGGTCATGGCTACACCTTC | CAWSPKQGHGYTF
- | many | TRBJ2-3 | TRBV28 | TGTGCCAGCAGTACCCGGGGTACCACAGATACGCAGTATTTT | CASSTRGTTDTQYF
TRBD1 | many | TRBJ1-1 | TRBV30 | TGTGCCTGGAGTGTCGGCACAGGGGACACTGAAGCTTTCTTT | CAWSVGTGDTEAFF
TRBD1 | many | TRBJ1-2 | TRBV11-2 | TGTGCCAGCAGCTTAAGACAGGGGGGCTATGGCTACACCTTC | CASSLRQGGYGYTF
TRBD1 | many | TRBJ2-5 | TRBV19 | TGTGCCAGTAGTATTCAGGGGGCAACAAAGTACTTC | CASSIQGATKYF
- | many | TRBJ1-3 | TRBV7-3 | TGTGCCAGCAGCGCCGGACACGGAAACACCATATATTTT | CASSAGHGNTIYF
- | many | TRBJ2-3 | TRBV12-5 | TGTGCTAGTGGTTTGGTACGAGAAAACACAGATACGCAGTATTTT | CASGLVRENTDTQYF
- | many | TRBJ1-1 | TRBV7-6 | TGTGCCAGCAGCCGAACGATGGGGGAATTGAACACTGAAGCTTTCTTT | CASSRTMGELNTEAFF
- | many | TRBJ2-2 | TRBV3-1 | TGTGCCAGCAGCCCGTCCCAGAACACCGGGGAGCTGTTTTTT | CASSPSQNTGELFF
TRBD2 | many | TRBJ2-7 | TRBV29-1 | TGCAGCGTTAGCGGGGAGTCCTACGAGCAGTACTTC | CSVSGESYEQYF
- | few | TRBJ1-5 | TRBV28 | TGTGCCAGCAGCCCTGACAGTCCCAATCAGCCCCAGCATTTT | CASSPDSPNQPQHF
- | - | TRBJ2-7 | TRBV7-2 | TGTGCCAGCAGCCTTAGTGGGGTCGAGCAGTACTTC | CASSLSGVEQYF
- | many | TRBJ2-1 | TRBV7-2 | TGTGCCAGCAGCTTAGAGGCACATGAGATAGATGAGCAGTTCTTC | CASSLEAHEIDEQFF
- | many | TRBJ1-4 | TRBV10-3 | TGTGCCATCACCGGAATCTCGCTTAAGAATAATGAAAAACTGTTTTTT | CAITGISLKNNEKLFF
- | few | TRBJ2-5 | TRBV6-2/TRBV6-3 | TGTGCCAGCGGACCCTTTAGCGGAATCCAAGAGACCCAGTACTTC | CASGPFSGIQETQYF
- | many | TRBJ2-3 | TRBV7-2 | TGTGCCAGCAGCCCCGGGACTCCCACAGATACGCAGTATTTT | CASSPGTPTDTQYF
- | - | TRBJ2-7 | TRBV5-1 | TGCGCCAGCAGAGCCTCCGGGACCTCCTACGAGCAGTACTTC | CASRASGTSYEQYF
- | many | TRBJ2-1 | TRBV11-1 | TGTGCCAGCAGCTTTTCGGCTAGCAGAAATATTCGCTCCTACAATGAGCAGTTCTTC | CASSFSASRNIRSYNEQFF
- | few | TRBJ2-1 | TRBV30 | TGTGCCTGGAGTGTAATGGCATACAATGAGCAGTTCTTC | CAWSVMAYNEQFF
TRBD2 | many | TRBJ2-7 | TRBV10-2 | TGCGCCAGCAGTGGGCCGGGACTAGCGGCCTACGAGCAGTACTTC | CASSGPGLAAYEQYF
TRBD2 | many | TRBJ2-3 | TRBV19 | TGTGCCAGTAGTACCCAATCTCTCGGGAGGACCAGAGATACGCAGTATTTT | CASSTQSLGRTRDTQYF
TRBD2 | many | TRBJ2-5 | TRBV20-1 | TGCAGTGCAACTAGCGGGAGGCGGATGGAGACCCAGTACTTC | CSATSGRRMETQYF
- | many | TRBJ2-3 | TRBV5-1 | TGCGCCAGCAGCCGTGAGTGGGGGAGGGATACGCAGTATTTT | CASSREWGRDTQYF
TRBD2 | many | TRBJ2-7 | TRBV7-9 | TGTGCCAGCAGCTTACTAGCGGACGCCTACGAGCAGTACTTC | CASSLLADAYEQYF
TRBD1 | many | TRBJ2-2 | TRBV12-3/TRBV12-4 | TGTGCCAGCAGCTCCAGGGGGAGTAGCGGGGAGCTGTTTTTT | CASSSRGSSGELFF
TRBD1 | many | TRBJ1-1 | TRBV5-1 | TGCGCCAGCAGCGAGGGGGCGCGGGTCATGAACACTGAAGCTTTCTTT | CASSEGARVMNTEAFF
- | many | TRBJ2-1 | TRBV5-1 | TGCGCCAGCAGCTTGGGCGGACAGGGGGCAGCGGGAGGGCCGGGCAATGAGCAGTTCTTC | CASSLGGQGAAGGPGNEQFF
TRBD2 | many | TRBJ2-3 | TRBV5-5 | TGTGCCAGCACCCGTCTACTAGCGACGGGGGATACGCAGTATTTT | CASTRLLATGDTQYF
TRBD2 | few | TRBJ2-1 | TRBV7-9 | TGCGCCTGCAGCTTAAAGGCTAGCGGGAGATTGGGGTACAATGAGCAGTTCTTC | CACSLKASGRLGYNEQFF
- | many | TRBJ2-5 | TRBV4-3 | TGCGCCAGCAGCCAAGAAGTGGGGGGGCGCATGAAGACCCAGTACTTC | CASSQEVGGRMKTQYF
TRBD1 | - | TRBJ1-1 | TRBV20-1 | TGCAGTGCTAGAGGGGACAGGGGCACTGAAGCTTTCTTT | CSARGDRGTEAFF
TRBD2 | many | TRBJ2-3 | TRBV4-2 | TGTGCCAGCAGCCACGTAGGGACTAGCGGTAGCACAGATACGCAGTATTTT | CASSHVGTSGSTDTQYF
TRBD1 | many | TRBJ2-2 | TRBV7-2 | TGTGCCAGCAGCGACCGGGACAGGCCTCTTTTCGCGAACACCGGGGAGCTGTTTTTT | CASSDRDRPLFANTGELFF
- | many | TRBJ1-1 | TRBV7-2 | TGTGCCAGCAGCTTGAGGGGGTCTGATGAAGCTTTCTTT | CASSLRGSDEAFF